This T cell receptor beta chain came from a study of control samples from healthy donors and cancer patients. Clones were sequenced by immunoSEQ multiplex PCR, and TCRdb holds only the in-frame ones, with some missing. The sample lists around 250,000 clones, roughly 80% occurring once. Germline CDR1 is SGHTA and CDR2 is FQGNSA. The CDR3 contains 16 residues. Trimming stripped 1 base from V and 2 bases from J, with 12 bases between. The sample comprised PBMCs. This sequence joins TRBV7-2 and TRBJ1-3; TRBD1 is a possible D gene (5 bases). This receptor was taken from a woman in her fifties or sixties with lung cancer. This CDR3 reads CASSLVGRGAGNTIYF. In nucleotides, the CDR3 is TGTGCCAGCAGCTTAGTGGGTCGGGGGGCTGGAAACACCATATATTTT.